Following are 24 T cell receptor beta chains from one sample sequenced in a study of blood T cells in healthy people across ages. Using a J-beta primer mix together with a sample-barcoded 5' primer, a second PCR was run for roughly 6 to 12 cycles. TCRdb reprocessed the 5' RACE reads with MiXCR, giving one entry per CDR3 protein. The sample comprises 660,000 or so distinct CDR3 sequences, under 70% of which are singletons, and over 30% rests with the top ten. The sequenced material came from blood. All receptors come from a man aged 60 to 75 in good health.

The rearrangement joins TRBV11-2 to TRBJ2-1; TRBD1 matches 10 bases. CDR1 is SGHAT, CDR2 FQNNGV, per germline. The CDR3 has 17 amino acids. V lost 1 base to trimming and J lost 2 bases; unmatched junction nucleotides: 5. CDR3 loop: CASSLVGGTGAYNEQFF. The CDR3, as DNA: TGTGCCAGCAGCTTAGTAGGAGGGACAGGGGCCTACAATGAGCAGTTCTTC.

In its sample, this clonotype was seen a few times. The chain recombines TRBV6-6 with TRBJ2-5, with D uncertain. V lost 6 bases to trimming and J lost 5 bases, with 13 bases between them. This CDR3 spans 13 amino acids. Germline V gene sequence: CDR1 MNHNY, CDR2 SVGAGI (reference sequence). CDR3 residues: CASRSILGETQYF. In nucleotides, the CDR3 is TGTGCCAGCAGGTCCATCCTGGGGGAGACCCAGTACTTC.

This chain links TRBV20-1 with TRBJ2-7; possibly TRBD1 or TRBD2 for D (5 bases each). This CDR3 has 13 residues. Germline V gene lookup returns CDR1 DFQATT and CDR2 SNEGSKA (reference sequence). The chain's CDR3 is CRGTWTPRYEQYF. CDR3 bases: TGCAGGGGGACCTGGACTCCTAGATACGAGCAGTACTTC.

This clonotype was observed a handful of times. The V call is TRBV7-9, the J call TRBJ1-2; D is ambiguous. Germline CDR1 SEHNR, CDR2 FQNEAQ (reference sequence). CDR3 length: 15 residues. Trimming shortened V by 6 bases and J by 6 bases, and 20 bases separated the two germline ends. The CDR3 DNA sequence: TGTGCCAGCAGTTTCGCTGTGGTCAGCCCCCATGGCTACACCTTC. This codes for CASSFAVVSPHGYTF.

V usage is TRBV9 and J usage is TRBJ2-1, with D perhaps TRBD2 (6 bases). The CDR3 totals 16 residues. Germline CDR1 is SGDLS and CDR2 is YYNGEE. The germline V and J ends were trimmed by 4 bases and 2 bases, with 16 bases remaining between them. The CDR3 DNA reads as TGTGCCAGCAGCCCTCTGGGCGGGGAGACCTACAATGAGCAGTTCTTC. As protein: CASSPLGGETYNEQFF.

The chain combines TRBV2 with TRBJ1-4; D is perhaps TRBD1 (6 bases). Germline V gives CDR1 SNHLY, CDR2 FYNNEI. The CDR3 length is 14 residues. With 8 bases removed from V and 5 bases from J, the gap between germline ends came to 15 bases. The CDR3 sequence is CASGGRDKNEKLFF. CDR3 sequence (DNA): TGTGCCAGCGGCGGGAGGGACAAGAATGAAAAACTGTTTTTT.

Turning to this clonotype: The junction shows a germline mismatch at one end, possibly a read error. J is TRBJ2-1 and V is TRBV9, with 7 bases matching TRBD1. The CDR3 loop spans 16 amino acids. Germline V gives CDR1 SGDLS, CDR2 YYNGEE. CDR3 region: CARSAAPGQWDNEQFF. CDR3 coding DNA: TGTGCCCGCAGCGCGGCCCCGGGACAGTGGGACAATGAGCAGTTCTTC.

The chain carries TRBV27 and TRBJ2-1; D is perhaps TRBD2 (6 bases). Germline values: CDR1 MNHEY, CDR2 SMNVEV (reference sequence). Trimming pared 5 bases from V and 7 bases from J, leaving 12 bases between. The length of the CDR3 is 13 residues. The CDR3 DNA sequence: TGTGCCAGCAGTGGAGGGACTGGGAATGAGCAGTTCTTC. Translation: CASSGGTGNEQFF.

Written as DNA, the CDR3 is TGTGCCAGCAGCATCAAGCTAGGGTCCTACAATGAGCAGTTCTTC. Encoded protein: CASSIKLGSYNEQFF. J is TRBJ2-1 and V is TRBV7-2; unclear D gene. The germline V gene encodes CDR1 SGHTA and CDR2 FQGNSA. The CDR3 covers 15 residues. V lost 5 bases and J 1 base, leaving 12 bases between the germline ends. The whole variable domain, filled in from reference TRBV7-2 and TRBJ2-1, reads GAGVSQSPSNKVTEKGKDVELRCDPISGHTALYWYRQSLGQGLEFLIYFQGNSAPDKSGLPSDRFSAERTGGSVSTLTIQRTQQEDSAVYLCASSIKLGSYNEQFFGPGTRLTVL.

DNA of the CDR3: TGTGCCAGCAGTCTGGGGGGCGATACCCAAGAGACCCAGTACTTC. Translation: CASSLGGDTQETQYF. V is TRBV6-6 and J is TRBJ2-5; D tentatively reads TRBD1 or TRBD2 (6 bases each). Germline V gene data show CDR1 as MNHNY and CDR2 as SVGAGI (reference sequence). CDR3 size: 15 residues. Trimming cost V 5 bases and J 1 base, with 14 bases left between them.

In nucleotides, the CDR3 is TGTGCCAGCAGCCCGACACTCAGCACAGATACGCAGTATTTT. It yields the protein CASSPTLSTDTQYF. The gene calls are TRBV7-7 and TRBJ2-3; D is unresolved. Germline V gene data show CDR1 as SSHAT and CDR2 as FNYEAQ (reference sequence). The CDR3 consists of 14 residues. The V gene lost 5 bases and the J gene lost 0 bases, with 9 bases spanning the gap.

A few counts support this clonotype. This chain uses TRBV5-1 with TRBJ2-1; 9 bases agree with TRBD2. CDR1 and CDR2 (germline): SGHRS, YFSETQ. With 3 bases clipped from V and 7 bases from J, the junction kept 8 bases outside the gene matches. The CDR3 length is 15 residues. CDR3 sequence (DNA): TGCGCCAGCAGCTCCGCGGGGGGGCCGCGGAATGAGCAGTTCTTC. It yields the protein CASSSAGGPRNEQFF.

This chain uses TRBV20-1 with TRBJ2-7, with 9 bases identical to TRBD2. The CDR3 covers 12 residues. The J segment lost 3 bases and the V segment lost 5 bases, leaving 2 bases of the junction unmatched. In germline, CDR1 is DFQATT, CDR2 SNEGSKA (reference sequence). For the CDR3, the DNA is TGCAGTGCTGAGCGGGGGGACTACGAGCAGTACTTC. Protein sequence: CSAERGDYEQYF.

CDR3 loop: CASRLESGQGYEQFF. The CDR3, as DNA: TGTGCCAGCAGACTAGAATCGGGACAGGGTTATGAGCAGTTCTTC. The V and J genes are TRBV12-3 or TRBV12-4 and TRBJ2-1; the match to TRBD1 covers 9 bases. The V and J ends lost 6 bases and 8 bases, in that order; junction bases with no gene match: 11. The CDR3 covers 15 residues.

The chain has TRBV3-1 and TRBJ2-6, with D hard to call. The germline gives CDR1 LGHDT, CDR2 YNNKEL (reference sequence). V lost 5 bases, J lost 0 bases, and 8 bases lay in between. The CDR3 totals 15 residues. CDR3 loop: CASSFRLSGANVLTF. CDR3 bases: TGTGCCAGCAGCTTCAGGCTCTCTGGGGCCAACGTCCTGACTTTC.

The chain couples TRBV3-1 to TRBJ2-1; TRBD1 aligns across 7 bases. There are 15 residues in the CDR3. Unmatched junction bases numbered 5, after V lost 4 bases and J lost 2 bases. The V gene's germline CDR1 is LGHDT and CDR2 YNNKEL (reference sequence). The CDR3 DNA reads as TGTGCCAGCAGCCCGACAGGGCACCCCTACAATGAGCAGTTCTTC. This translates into CASSPTGHPYNEQFF.

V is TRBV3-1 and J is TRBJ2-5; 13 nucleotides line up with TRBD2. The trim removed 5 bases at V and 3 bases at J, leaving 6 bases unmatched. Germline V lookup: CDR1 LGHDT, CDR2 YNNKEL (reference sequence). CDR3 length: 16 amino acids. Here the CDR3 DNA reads TGTGCCAGCAGCAGTGGACTAGCGGGGGATAAAGAGACCCAGTACTTC. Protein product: CASSSGLAGDKETQYF.

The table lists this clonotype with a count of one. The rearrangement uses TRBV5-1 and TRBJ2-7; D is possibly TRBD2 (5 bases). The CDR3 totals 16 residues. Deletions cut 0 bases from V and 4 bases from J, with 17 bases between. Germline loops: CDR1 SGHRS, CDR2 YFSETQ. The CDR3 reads CASSLVPDKDWYEQYF. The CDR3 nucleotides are TGCGCCAGCAGCTTGGTCCCTGACAAGGACTGGTACGAGCAGTACTTC.

CDR3 sequence reads: CASSSDGAGGTEAFF. The CDR3 DNA sequence: TGTGCCAGCAGCTCCGACGGCGCCGGAGGTACTGAAGCTTTCTTT. V usage is TRBV7-2 and J usage is TRBJ1-1; D remains ambiguous. Trimming took 4 bases from V and 5 from J, leaving 17 bases between them. Germline CDR1 and CDR2: SGHTA and FQGNSA. CDR3 length: 15 residues.

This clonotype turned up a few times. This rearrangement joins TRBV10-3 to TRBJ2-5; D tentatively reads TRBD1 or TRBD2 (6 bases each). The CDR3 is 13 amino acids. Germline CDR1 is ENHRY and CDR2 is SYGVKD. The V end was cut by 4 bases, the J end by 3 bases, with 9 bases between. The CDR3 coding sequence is TGTGCCATCAGTGGGGGGGCCAAAGAGACCCAGTACTTC. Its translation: CAISGGAKETQYF.

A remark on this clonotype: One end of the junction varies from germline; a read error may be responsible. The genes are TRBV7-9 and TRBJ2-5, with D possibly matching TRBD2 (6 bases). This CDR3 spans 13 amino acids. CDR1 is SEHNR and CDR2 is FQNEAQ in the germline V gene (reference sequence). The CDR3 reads CVSSFWGEETQYF. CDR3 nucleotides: TGTGTCAGCAGCTTTTGGGGGGAAGAGACCCAGTACTTC.

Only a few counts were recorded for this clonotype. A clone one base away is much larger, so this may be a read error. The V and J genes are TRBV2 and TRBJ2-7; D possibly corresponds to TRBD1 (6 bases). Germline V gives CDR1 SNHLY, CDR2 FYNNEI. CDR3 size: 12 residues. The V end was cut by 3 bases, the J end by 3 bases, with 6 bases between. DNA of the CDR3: TGTGCCAGCAGTGACAGGGGCTACGAGCAGTACTTC. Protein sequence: CASSDRGYEQYF. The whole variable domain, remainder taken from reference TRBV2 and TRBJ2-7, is EPEVTQTPSHQVTQMGQEVILRCVPISNHLYFYWYRQILGQKVEFLVSFYNNEISEKSEIFDDQFSVERPDGSNFTLKIRSTKLEDSAMYFCASSDRGYEQYFGPGTRLTVT.

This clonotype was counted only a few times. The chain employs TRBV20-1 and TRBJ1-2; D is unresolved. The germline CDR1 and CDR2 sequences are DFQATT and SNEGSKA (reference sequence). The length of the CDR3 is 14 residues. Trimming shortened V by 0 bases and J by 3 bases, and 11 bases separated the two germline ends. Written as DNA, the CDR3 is TGCAGTGCTAGAGAAACCATTGGTTACTATGGCTACACCTTC. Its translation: CSARETIGYYGYTF.

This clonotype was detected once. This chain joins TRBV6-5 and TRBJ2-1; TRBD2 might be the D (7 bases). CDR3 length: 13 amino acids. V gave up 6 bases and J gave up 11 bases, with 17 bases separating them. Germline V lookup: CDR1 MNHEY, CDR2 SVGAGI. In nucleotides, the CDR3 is TGTGCCAGCAGCCCTCGGGGAGGGGGTAAGCAGTTCTTC. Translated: CASSPRGGGKQFF.